The T cell receptor beta chain under discussion was sequenced for a study of glioma-infiltrating T cells after dendritic cell vaccination. Stated time point: after dendritic cell vaccination, including at tumor progression/relapse. Per the germline V gene, CDR1 is SGHRS and CDR2 is YFSETQ. There are 15 residues in the CDR3. V lost 0 bases and J 4 bases, leaving 10 bases between the germline ends. This table comes from immunoSEQ multiplex PCR, and its TCRdb copy is limited to in-frame clones, with some not included. The sample lists some 78,000 clones; 75% to 90% were seen once. V gene TRBV5-1 combines with J gene TRBJ2-2; D call uncertain. This receptor was obtained from a human donor with glioblastoma. The input for sequencing was blood, taken after dendritic cell vaccination. The CDR3 sequence is CASSLGHSGTGELFF. As DNA, the CDR3 is TGCGCCAGCAGCTTGGGGCACAGTGGCACCGGGGAGCTGTTTTTT. The full variable domain, in which reference TRBV5-1 and TRBJ2-2 provide the parts outside the CDR3, is KAGVTQTPRYLIKTRGQQVTLSCSPISGHRSVSWYQQTPGQGLQFLFEYFSETQRNKGNFPGRFSGRQFSNSRSEMNVSTLELGDSALYLCASSLGHSGTGELFFGEGSRLTVL.